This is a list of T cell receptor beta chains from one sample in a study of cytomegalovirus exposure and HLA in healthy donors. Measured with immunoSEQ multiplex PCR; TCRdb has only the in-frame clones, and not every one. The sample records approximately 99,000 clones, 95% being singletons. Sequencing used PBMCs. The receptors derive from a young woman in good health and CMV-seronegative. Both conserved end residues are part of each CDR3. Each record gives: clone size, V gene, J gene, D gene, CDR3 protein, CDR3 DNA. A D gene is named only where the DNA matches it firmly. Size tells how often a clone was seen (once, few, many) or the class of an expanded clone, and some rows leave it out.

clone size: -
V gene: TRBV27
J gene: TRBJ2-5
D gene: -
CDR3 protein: CASSLPPQETQYF
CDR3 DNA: TGTGCCAGCAGTCTCCCCCCGCAGGAGACCCAGTACTTC

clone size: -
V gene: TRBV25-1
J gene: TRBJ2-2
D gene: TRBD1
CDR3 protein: CASSAKTGGAGELFF
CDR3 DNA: TGTGCCAGCAGTGCTAAGACAGGGGGCGCCGGGGAGCTGTTTTTT

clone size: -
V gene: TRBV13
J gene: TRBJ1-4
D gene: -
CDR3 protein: CASSLGLQGNFEKLFF
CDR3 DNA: TGTGCCAGCAGCTTAGGACTACAGGGTAATTTTGAGAAACTGTTTTTT

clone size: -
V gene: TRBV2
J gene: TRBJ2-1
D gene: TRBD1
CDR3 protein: CASSPDRGGYNEQFF
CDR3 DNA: TGTGCCAGCAGTCCGGACAGGGGAGGCTACAATGAGCAGTTCTTC

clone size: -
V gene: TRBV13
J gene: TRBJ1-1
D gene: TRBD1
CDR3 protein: CASSRTGVGTEAFF
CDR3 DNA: TGTGCCAGCAGCAGGACAGGGGTCGGGACTGAAGCTTTCTTT

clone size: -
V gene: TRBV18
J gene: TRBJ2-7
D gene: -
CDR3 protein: CASSPSDPYEQYF
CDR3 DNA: TGTGCCAGCTCACCTAGCGACCCATACGAGCAGTACTTC

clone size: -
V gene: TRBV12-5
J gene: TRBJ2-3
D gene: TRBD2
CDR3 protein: CASAFSLAGGGTDTQYF
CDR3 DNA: TGTGCTAGTGCTTTTTCCCTTGCGGGAGGGGGGACAGATACGCAGTATTTT

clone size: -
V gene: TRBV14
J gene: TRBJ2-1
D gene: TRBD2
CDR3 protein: CASSLPGWGGVYNEQFF
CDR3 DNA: TGTGCCAGCAGCCTCCCGGGATGGGGGGGAGTCTACAATGAGCAGTTCTTC

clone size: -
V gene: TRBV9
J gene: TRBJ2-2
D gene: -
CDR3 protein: CASSVAQENTGELFF
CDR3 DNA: TGTGCCAGCAGCGTAGCTCAGGAGAACACCGGGGAGCTGTTTTTT

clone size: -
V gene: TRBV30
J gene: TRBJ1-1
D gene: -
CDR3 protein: CAWSSQVGRRAFF
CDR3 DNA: TGTGCCTGGAGTAGTCAGGTCGGGAGGAGAGCTTTCTTT

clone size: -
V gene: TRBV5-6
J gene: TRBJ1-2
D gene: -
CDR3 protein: CASSVRDYGYTF
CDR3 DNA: TGTGCCAGCAGCGTCCGTGACTATGGCTACACCTTC

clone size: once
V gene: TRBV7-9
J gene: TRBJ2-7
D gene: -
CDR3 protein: CASSSTSLGPYEQYF
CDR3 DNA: TGTGCCAGCAGCTCGACTTCACTCGGCCCCTACGAGCAGTACTTC

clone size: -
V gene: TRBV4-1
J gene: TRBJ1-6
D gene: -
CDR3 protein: CASSQGRGGSPLHF
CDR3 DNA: TGCGCCAGCAGCCAGGGAAGGGGCGGCTCACCCCTCCACTTT

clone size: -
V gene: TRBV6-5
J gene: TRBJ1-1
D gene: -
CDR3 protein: CASKPGQNTEAFF
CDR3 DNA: TGTGCCAGCAAGCCGGGACAGAACACTGAAGCTTTCTTT

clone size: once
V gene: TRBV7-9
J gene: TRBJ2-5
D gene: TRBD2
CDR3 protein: CASGPGTSETQYF
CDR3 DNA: TGTGCCAGCGGCCCCGGGACTAGCGAGACCCAGTACTTC

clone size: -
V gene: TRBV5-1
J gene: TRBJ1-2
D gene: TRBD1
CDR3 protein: CASSLTGAYGYTF
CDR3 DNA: TGCGCCAGCAGCTTAACAGGGGCCTATGGCTACACCTTC

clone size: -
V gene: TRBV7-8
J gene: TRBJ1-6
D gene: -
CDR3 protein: CASSSTGSGAPLHF
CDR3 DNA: TGTGCCAGCAGCTCGACAGGCTCAGGGGCACCCCTCCACTTT

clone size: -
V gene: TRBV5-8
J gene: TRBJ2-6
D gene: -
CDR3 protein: CASSLGAQFTSGANVLTF
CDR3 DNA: TGTGCCAGCAGCTTGGGGGCACAGTTCACATCTGGGGCCAACGTCCTGACTTTC

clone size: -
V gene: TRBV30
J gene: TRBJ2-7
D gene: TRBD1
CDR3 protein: CAWTRGHREQYF
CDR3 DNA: TGTGCCTGGACCAGGGGGCATCGAGAGCAGTACTTC

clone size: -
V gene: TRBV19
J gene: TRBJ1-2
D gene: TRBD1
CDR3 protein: CASSKGSGQGRGYTF
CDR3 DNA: TGTGCCAGTAGTAAGGGGAGCGGACAGGGGCGAGGCTACACCTTC

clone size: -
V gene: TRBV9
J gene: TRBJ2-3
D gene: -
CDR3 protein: CASSARILETDTQYF
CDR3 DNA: TGTGCCAGCAGCGCAAGAATACTAGAAACAGATACGCAGTATTTT

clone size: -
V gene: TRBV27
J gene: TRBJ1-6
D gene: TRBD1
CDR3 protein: CASKPGQYNSPLHF
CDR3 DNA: TGTGCCAGCAAACCGGGACAGTATAATTCACCCCTCCACTTT

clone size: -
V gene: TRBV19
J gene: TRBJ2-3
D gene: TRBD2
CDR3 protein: CATRTSGLNTQYF
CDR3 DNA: TGTGCCACCCGGACTAGCGGGCTAAATACGCAGTATTTT

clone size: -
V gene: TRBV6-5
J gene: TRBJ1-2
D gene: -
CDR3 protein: CASTGSLIRGYTF
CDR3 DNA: TGTGCCAGTACAGGGTCTCTTATACGCGGCTACACCTTC